The 3 T cell receptor beta chains reported below all come from one sample, sequenced in a study of T cell repertoires in cytomegalovirus infection. Each CDR3 protein gets one entry after TCRdb re-called the reads with MiXCR. Of around 550,000 distinct CDR3 sequences in the sample, around 27% are singletons; the top ten hold about 12%. Specimen: PBMCs. All receptors come from a human donor in good health (CMV status not recorded). Some clones in this sample may be carry-over from other donors' samples.

The rearrangement links TRBV10-3 to TRBJ2-7; TRBD2 agrees at 7 bases. This CDR3 comprises 18 residues. CDR1 ENHRY and CDR2 SYGVKD come from the germline V gene. The CDR3 DNA sequence: TGTGCCACCAGTGGTCAACCGGCGCCTGAGCGGGAAGGGGACGAGCAGTACGTC. Translation gives CATSGQPAPEREGDEQYV.

The V call is TRBV6-6, the J call TRBJ2-7; 10 bases fit TRBD1. Losses at the gene ends were 10 bases for V and 3 bases for J; bases not matched to a gene: 6. This CDR3 region has 13 residues. Germline V gene lookup returns CDR1 MNHNY and CDR2 SVGAGI (reference sequence). The CDR3 nucleotides read TGTGCCACCGGGACAGGGGAAGTCTACGAGCAGTACTTC. This gives the protein CATGTGEVYEQYF.

This clonotype has ten or more counts. V usage is TRBV11-3 and J usage is TRBJ1-4, with TRBD1 identical over 10 bases. This CDR3 comprises 15 residues. Trimming took 4 bases from V and 2 from J; bases not matched to a gene: 1. The V gene's germline CDR1 is SGHNT and CDR2 YENEEA. The CDR3 region is CASSWTGGTNEKLFF. Here the CDR3 DNA reads TGTGCCAGCAGCTGGACAGGGGGGACTAATGAAAAACTGTTTTTT.